These 20 T cell receptor beta chains originate from one sample sequenced in a study of T cells after yellow fever vaccination. TCRdb re-analysed the 5' RACE reads in MiXCR, keeping a single row per CDR3 protein. The table includes 200,000 to 300,000 distinct CDR3 sequences, around 6.7% detected once. Sequencing used CD4+ T cells sorted from PBMCs, obtained on the day of the yellow fever booster vaccination. The origin of the receptors is a young man who received the YFV17D yellow fever vaccine.

CDR3 region: CASSSLGQDTQYF. CDR3 DNA: TGTGCCAGCAGTTCCCTGGGTCAAGATACGCAGTATTTT. The chain has TRBV12-3 or TRBV12-4 and TRBJ2-3; D is unclear. The CDR3 covers 13 residues. The V end was cut by 4 bases, the J end by 5 bases, with 10 bases between.

This clonotype was observed many times. The rearrangement uses TRBV7-8 and TRBJ2-3, with D possibly TRBD1 on 7 matching bases. This CDR3 has 15 residues. With 0 bases removed from V and 9 bases from J, the gap between germline ends came to 16 bases. Germline assignment: CDR1 SGHVS and CDR2 FQNEAQ. CDR3 nucleotides: TGTGCCAGCAGCTTAGCGGGACTTCAAGGGGGCACGCAGTATTTT. Its translation is CASSLAGLQGGTQYF.

This clonotype was counted a few times. This rearrangement joins TRBV18 to TRBJ1-2; tentatively, D is TRBD1 (6 bases). V lost 4 bases and J 4 bases, leaving 13 bases between the germline ends. Germline loops: CDR1 KGHSH, CDR2 LQKENI. There are 14 residues in the CDR3. CDR3 DNA: TGTGCCAGCTCACGGGGGCAGACCTTCTATGGCTACACCTTC. Translated: CASSRGQTFYGYTF.

This sequence joins TRBV6-1 and TRBJ1-3; D gene uncertain. The CDR3 length is 14 residues. Germline CDR1 MNHNS, CDR2 SASEGT. Deletions cut 10 bases from V and 0 bases from J, with 13 bases between. Here the CDR3 DNA reads TGTGCCACCCGCCCGCGGGGCTCTGGAAACACCATATATTTT. Translating gives CATRPRGSGNTIYF.

This clonotype was detected a few times. CDR3 amino acids: CASGLVQGLAGVPDTQYF. CDR3 DNA: TGTGCTAGTGGTTTGGTACAAGGACTAGCGGGAGTCCCAGATACGCAGTATTTT. V and J are TRBV12-5 and TRBJ2-3, with 13 bases matching TRBD2. The V gene end was trimmed by 0 bases and the J gene end by 4 bases; junction bases not matched to a gene: 7. The CDR3 has 18 residues. Per the germline V gene, CDR1 is LGHNT and CDR2 is FRNRAP. Drawing the rest from reference TRBV12-5 and TRBJ2-3, the complete variable domain is DARVTQTPRHKVTEMGQEVTMRCQPILGHNTVFWYRQTMMQGLELLAYFRNRAPLDDSGMPKDRFSAEMPDATLATLKIQPSEPRDSAVYFCASGLVQGLAGVPDTQYFGPGTRLTVL.

This clonotype was observed a few times. The chain combines TRBV3-1 with TRBJ2-7; 9 bases agree with TRBD2. V lost 4 bases and J lost 0; bases outside the gene matches: 19. This CDR3 has 20 residues. Germline CDR1 LGHDT, CDR2 YNNKEL (reference sequence). The CDR3 here is CASSPELSTSGSVFSYEQYF. CDR3 nucleotide sequence: TGTGCCAGCAGCCCCGAACTTTCGACTAGCGGCTCTGTATTCTCCTACGAGCAGTACTTC.

This clonotype was observed a handful of times. The chain uses TRBV7-2 and TRBJ2-7; 8 bases agree with TRBD2. The germline V gene has CDR1 SGHTA and CDR2 FQGNSA. The junction had 5 bases not matched to a gene; V was cut back by 1 base and J by 3 bases. The CDR3 covers 15 residues. CDR3 protein: CASSLGWTSNYEQYF. Here the CDR3 DNA reads TGTGCCAGCAGCTTAGGGTGGACTAGCAACTACGAGCAGTACTTC.

The chain has TRBV7-9 and TRBJ2-5; TRBD2 might be the D (5 bases). Germline CDR1 and CDR2: SEHNR and FQNEAQ (reference sequence). The CDR3 runs 13 residues. Trimming shortened V by 5 bases and J by 5 bases, and 12 bases separated the two germline ends. This chain's CDR3 is CASSPWGVETQYF. The CDR3, as DNA: TGTGCCAGCAGCCCTTGGGGAGTGGAGACCCAGTACTTC.

This clonotype was recorded at least ten times. The genes are TRBV5-1 and TRBJ2-5; 14 bases match TRBD2. Trimming removed 2 bases from V and 3 bases from J; junction bases left unmatched: 3. Per germline, CDR1 SGHRS and CDR2 YFSETQ. The CDR3 has 16 residues. The CDR3 sequence: CASSFLGLAGEETQYF. The CDR3 DNA follows: TGCGCCAGCAGCTTTCTGGGACTAGCGGGAGAAGAGACCCAGTACTTC.

The V and J genes are TRBV5-1 and TRBJ2-2; D possibly uses TRBD1 or TRBD2 (5 bases each). The CDR3 spans 16 residues. Germline assignment: CDR1 SGHRS and CDR2 YFSETQ. With 0 bases removed from V and 1 base from J, the gap between germline ends came to 10 bases. The CDR3 region is CASSLGDGLNTGELFF. CDR3 nucleotide sequence: TGCGCCAGCAGCTTGGGGGACGGACTGAACACCGGGGAGCTGTTTTTT.

This clonotype was seen a few times. The rearrangement joins TRBV7-2 to TRBJ2-7, with 10 bases matching TRBD2. Germline V gene data show CDR1 as SGHTA and CDR2 as FQGNSA. This CDR3 is 14 amino acids long. V was clipped by 5 bases and J by 6 bases; unmatched bases: 7. The CDR3 region has the DNA TGTGCCAGCAGCCAAGCGGGAGGGCTTGGCGAGCAGTACTTC. Residues: CASSQAGGLGEQYF. The full variable domain, its missing parts supplied by reference TRBV7-2 and TRBJ2-7, is GAGVSQSPSNKVTEKGKDVELRCDPISGHTALYWYRQSLGQGLEFLIYFQGNSAPDKSGLPSDRFSAERTGGSVSTLTIQRTQQEDSAVYLCASSQAGGLGEQYFGPGTRLTVT.

CDR3 in DNA: TGCAGTGCAACTAGCGCGCGAGGCACAGATACGCAGTATTTT. Encoded protein: CSATSARGTDTQYF. The chain couples TRBV20-1 to TRBJ2-3, with 7 bases lining up with TRBD2. The CDR3 runs 14 residues. Germline assignment: CDR1 DFQATT and CDR2 SNEGSKA (reference sequence). With 6 bases clipped from V and 1 base from J, the junction kept 7 bases outside the gene matches.

This clonotype has a count of ten or more. The CDR3 nucleotides read TGTGCCAGCAGCTTAGGTCGCACAAGAGAGCAGTTCTTC. It encodes CASSLGRTREQFF. The rearrangement uses TRBV7-2 and TRBJ2-1; no reliable D call. CDR3 length: 13 residues. Germline CDR1 and CDR2: SGHTA and FQGNSA. Trimming left V 1 base short and J 10 bases short, with 11 bases between.

This clonotype has a count of ten or more. The junction does not match germline at one end; this may be a read error. The V and J genes are TRBV18 and TRBJ2-2, with 12 bases matching TRBD2. Germline assignment: CDR1 KGHSH and CDR2 LQKENI. The CDR3 length is 18 residues. In nucleotides, the CDR3 is TGTGCCAGCTCATCACCAAGGACTAGCGGGACGAACACCGGGGAGCTGTTTTTT. This encodes CASSSPRTSGTNTGELFF.

The chain combines TRBV19 with TRBJ1-5, with a possible D match to TRBD1 (6 bases). Germline CDR1 and CDR2: LNHDA and SQIVND (reference sequence). The germline V and J ends were trimmed by 7 bases and 11 bases, with 21 bases remaining between them. CDR3 size: 14 residues. CDR3 in amino acids: CASNPDSRARSQHF. CDR3 coding DNA: TGTGCCAGTAATCCGGACAGCCGAGCCCGGTCCCAGCATTTT.

This clonotype was counted at least ten times. The rearrangement joins TRBV5-1 to TRBJ2-4, with 7 bases aligning to TRBD2. Germline V gives CDR1 SGHRS, CDR2 YFSETQ. The CDR3 is made up of 15 amino acids. The ends lost 0 bases at V and 8 bases at J; junction bases unmatched: 8. The DNA of the CDR3 is TGCGCCAGCAGCTTGGCCGGGAGGAGCGGGGACATTCAGTACTTC. Amino acid sequence: CASSLAGRSGDIQYF. The full variable domain, rest sourced from reference TRBV5-1 and TRBJ2-4, is KAGVTQTPRYLIKTRGQQVTLSCSPISGHRSVSWYQQTPGQGLQFLFEYFSETQRNKGNFPGRFSGRQFSNSRSEMNVSTLELGDSALYLCASSLAGRSGDIQYFGAGTRLSVL.

In this sample, this clonotype turned up a few times. The J gene is TRBJ2-5, the V gene TRBV9; 12 bases fit TRBD2. J was trimmed by 5 bases and V by 5 bases; bases with no gene match: 13. CDR1 SGDLS and CDR2 YYNGEE come from the germline V gene. This CDR3 has 17 amino acids. CDR3 in amino acids: CASSHGPSGRALETQYF. The CDR3 DNA is TGTGCCAGCAGTCACGGCCCTAGCGGGAGGGCCTTGGAGACCCAGTACTTC.

The chain is built from TRBV11-3 and TRBJ2-2; D may be TRBD1 or TRBD2 (5 bases each). This CDR3 comprises 15 residues. V was shortened by 6 bases and J by 2 bases, with 13 bases between the two germline ends. The germline gives CDR1 SGHNT, CDR2 YENEEA. The CDR3 loop is CASSLRDGNTGELFF. CDR3 nucleotides: TGTGCCAGCAGTCTAAGGGACGGCAACACCGGGGAGCTGTTTTTT.

The chain uses TRBV6-4 and TRBJ2-3, with 10 bases lining up with TRBD2. The CDR3 sequence is 13 residues long. Germline values: CDR1 MRHNA, CDR2 SNTAGT. Germline trimming cut 4 bases from V and 10 bases from J; bases unmatched to any gene: 5. CDR3 nucleotide sequence: TGTGCCAGCAGTGGAGGAGCGGGAGGGGCGCAGTATTTT. Translation gives CASSGGAGGAQYF.

This clonotype was found a few times. The chain has TRBV27 and TRBJ1-1, with D uncertain. The CDR3 extends over 15 amino acids. V lost 1 base and J 0 bases, leaving 9 bases between the germline ends. In germline, CDR1 is MNHEY, CDR2 SMNVEV (reference sequence). This CDR3 reads CASSLLPGLNTEAFF. DNA for the CDR3: TGTGCCAGCAGTTTATTGCCGGGGTTGAACACTGAAGCTTTCTTT.